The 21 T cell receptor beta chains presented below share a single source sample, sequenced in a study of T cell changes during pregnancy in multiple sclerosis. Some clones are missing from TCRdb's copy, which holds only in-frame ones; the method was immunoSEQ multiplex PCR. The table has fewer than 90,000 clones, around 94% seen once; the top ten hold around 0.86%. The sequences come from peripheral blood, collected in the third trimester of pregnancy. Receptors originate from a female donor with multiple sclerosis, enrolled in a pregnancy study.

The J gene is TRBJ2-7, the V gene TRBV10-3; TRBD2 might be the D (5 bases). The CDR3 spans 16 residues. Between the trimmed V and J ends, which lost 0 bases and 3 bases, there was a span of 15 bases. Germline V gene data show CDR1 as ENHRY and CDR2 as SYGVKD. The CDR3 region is CAISESQTRAIYEQYF. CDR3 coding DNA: TGTGCCATCAGTGAGTCCCAAACTAGGGCCATCTACGAGCAGTACTTC.

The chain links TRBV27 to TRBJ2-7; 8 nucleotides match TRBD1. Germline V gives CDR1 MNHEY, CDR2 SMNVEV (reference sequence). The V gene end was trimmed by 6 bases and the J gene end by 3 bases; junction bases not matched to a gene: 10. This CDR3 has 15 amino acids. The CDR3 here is CASRLQGVAVYEQYF. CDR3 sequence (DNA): TGTGCCAGCAGATTACAGGGGGTGGCCGTCTACGAGCAGTACTTC.

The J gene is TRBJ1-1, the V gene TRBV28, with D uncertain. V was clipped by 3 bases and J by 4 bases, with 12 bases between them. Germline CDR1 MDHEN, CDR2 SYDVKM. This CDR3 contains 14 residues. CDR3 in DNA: TGTGCCAGCAGTTTGGTAGCCGCGGGCACTGAAGCTTTCTTT. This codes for CASSLVAAGTEAFF.

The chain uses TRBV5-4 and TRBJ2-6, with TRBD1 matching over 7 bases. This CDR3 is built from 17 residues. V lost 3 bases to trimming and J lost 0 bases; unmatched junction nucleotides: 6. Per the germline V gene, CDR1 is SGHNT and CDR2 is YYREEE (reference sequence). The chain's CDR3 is CASSSGTAHSGANVLTF. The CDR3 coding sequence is TGTGCCAGCAGCTCCGGGACAGCCCACTCTGGGGCCAACGTCCTGACTTTC.

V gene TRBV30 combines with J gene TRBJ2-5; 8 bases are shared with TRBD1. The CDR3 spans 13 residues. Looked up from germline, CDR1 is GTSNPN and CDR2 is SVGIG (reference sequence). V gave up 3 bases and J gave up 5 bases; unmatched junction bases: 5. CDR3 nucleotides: TGTGCCTGGAGACCCAGGGGGCGGGAGACCCAGTACTTC. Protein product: CAWRPRGRETQYF.

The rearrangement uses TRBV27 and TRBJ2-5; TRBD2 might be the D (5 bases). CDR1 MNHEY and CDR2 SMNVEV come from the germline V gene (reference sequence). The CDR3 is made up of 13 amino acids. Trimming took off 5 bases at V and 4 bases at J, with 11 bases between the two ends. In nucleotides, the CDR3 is TGTGCCAGCAGTAGGACTGGCCCAGAGACCCAGTACTTC. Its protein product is CASSRTGPETQYF.

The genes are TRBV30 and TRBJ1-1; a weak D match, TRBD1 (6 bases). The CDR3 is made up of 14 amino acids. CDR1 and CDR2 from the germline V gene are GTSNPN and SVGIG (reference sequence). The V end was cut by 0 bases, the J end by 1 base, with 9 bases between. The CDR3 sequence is CAWSVDRRNTEAFF. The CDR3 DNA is TGTGCCTGGAGTGTAGACAGGAGGAACACTGAAGCTTTCTTT.

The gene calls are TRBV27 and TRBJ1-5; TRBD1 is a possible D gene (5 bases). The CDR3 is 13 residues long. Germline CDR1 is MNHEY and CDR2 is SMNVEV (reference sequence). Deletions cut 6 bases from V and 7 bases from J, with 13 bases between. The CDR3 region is CASSLGTDQPQHF. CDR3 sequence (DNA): TGTGCCAGCAGCCTGGGGACTGACCAGCCCCAGCATTTT.

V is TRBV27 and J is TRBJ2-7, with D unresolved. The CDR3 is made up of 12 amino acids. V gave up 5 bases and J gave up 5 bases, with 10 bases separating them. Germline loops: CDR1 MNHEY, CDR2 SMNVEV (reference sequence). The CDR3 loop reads CASSPPSHEQYF. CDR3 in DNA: TGTGCCAGCAGTCCCCCGTCCCACGAGCAGTACTTC.

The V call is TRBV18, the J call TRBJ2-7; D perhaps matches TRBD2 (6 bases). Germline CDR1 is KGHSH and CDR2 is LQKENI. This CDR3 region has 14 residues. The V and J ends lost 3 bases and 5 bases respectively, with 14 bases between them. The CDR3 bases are TGTGCCAGCTCACCCGGGACTTCGGTTCACGAGCAGTACTTC. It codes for CASSPGTSVHEQYF. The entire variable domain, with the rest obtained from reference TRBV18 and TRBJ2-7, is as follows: NAGVMQNPRHLVRRRGQEARLRCSPMKGHSHVYWYRQLPEEGLKFMVYLQKENIIDESGMPKERFSAEFPKEGPSILRIQQVVRGDSAAYFCASSPGTSVHEQYFGPGTRLTVT.

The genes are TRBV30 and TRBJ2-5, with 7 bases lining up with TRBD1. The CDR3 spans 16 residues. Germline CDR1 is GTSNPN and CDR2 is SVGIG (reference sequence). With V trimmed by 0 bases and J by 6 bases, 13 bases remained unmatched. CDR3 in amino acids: CAWSVRTGGFGKTQYF. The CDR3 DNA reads TGTGCCTGGAGTGTACGGACAGGTGGATTCGGAAAGACCCAGTACTTC.

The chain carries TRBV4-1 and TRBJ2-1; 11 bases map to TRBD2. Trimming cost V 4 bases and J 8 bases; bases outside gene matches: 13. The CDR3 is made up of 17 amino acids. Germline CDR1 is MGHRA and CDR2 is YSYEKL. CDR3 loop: CASSLLPSGTSGHEQFF. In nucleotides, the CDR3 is TGCGCCAGCAGCCTATTACCTTCCGGGACTAGCGGTCATGAGCAGTTCTTC.

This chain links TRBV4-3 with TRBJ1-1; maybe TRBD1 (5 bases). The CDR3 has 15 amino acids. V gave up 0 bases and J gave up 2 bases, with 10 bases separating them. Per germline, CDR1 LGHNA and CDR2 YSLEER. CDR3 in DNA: TGCGCCAGCAGCCAAGAGGGGGAGGGAAACACTGAAGCTTTCTTT. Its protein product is CASSQEGEGNTEAFF.

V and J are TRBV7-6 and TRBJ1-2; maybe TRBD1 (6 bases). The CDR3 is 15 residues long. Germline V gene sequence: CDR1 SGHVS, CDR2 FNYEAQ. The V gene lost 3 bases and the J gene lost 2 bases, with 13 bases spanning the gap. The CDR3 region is CASSLGATGNYGYTF. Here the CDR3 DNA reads TGTGCCAGCAGCTTGGGGGCGACGGGAAACTATGGCTACACCTTC. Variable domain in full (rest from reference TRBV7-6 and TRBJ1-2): GAGVSQSPRYKVTKRGQDVALRCDPISGHVSLYWYRQALGQGPEFLTYFNYEAQQDKSGLPNDRFSAERPEGSISTLTIQRTEQRDSAMYRCASSLGATGNYGYTFGSGTRLTVV.

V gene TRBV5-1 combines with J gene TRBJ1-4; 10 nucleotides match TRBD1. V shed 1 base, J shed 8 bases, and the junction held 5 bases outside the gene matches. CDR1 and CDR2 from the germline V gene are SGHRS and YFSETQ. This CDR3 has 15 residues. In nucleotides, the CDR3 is TGCGCCAGCAGCTTGACCGGGACAGGGGACGAAAAACTGTTTTTT. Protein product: CASSLTGTGDEKLFF.

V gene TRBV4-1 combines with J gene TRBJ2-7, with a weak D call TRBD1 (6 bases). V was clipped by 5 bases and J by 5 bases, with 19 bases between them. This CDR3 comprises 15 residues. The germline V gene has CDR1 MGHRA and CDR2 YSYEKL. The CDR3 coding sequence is TGCGCCAGCAGCGTCAAAGAGCGGACAGTCGACGAGCAGTACTTC. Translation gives CASSVKERTVDEQYF.

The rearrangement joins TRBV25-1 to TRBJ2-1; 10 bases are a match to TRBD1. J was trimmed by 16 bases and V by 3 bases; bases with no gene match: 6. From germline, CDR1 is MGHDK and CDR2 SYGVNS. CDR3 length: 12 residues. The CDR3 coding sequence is TGTGCCAGCAGTGACACGGACAGGGGGGACTTCTTC. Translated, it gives CASSDTDRGDFF. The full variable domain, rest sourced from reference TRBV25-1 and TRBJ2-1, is EADIYQTPRYLVIGTGKKITLECSQTMGHDKMYWYQQDPGMELHLIHYSYGVNSTEKGDLSSESTVSRIRTEHFPLTLESARPSHTSQYLCASSDTDRGDFFGPGTRLTVL.

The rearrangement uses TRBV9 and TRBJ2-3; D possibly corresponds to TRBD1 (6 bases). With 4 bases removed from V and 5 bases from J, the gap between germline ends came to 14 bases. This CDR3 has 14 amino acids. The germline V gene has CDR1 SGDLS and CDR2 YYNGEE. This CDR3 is CASSLRLGGDTQYF. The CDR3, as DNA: TGTGCCAGCAGCTTACGGTTAGGGGGAGATACGCAGTATTTT.

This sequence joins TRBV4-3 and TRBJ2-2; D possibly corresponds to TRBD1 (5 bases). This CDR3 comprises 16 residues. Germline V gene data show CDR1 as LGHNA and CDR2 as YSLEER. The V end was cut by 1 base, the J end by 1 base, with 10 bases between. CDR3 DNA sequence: TGCGCCAGCAGCCAAGGGACACCTATGAACACCGGGGAGCTGTTTTTT. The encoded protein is CASSQGTPMNTGELFF.

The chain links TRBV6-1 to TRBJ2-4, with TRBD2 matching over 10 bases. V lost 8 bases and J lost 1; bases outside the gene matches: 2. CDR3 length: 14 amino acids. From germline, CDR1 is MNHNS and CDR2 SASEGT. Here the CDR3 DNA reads TGTGCCAGCCTTAGCGGGAGGGCCAAAAACATTCAGTACTTC. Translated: CASLSGRAKNIQYF.

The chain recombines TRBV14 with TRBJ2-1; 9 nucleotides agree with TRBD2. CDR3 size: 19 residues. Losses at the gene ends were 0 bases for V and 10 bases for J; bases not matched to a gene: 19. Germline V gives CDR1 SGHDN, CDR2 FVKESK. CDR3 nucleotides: TGTGCCAGCAGCCAAGATTTGATGGATGAGCGGGAGGCCGGAGAGGAGCAGTTCTTC. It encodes CASSQDLMDEREAGEEQFF. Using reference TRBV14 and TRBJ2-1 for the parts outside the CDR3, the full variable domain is EAGVTQFPSHSVIEKGQTVTLRCDPISGHDNLYWYRRVMGKEIKFLLHFVKESKQDESGMPNNRFLAERTGGTYSTLKVQPAELEDSGVYFCASSQDLMDEREAGEEQFFGPGTRLTVL.